The sequence of this T cell receptor (beta chain) was determined in a study of beta chain features in type 1 diabetes. What was sequenced were expressed TCRB transcripts, since all of the isolated RNA had been reverse transcribed. Reads for stem cell-like memory T cell samples averaged roughly 1 million. Some clones are missing from TCRdb's copy, which holds only in-frame ones; the method was immunoSEQ multiplex PCR. The sample yields approximately 84,000 clones, roughly 34% seen once. Trimming removed 4 bases from V and 6 bases from J; junction bases left unmatched: 7. The CDR3 sequence is 13 residues long. CDR1 SGHRS and CDR2 YFSETQ come from the germline V gene.

Material: stem cell memory CD4+ T cells from blood. The receptor comes from a woman aged 18-29 years in good health. This chain joins TRBV5-1 and TRBJ2-7; 7 positions agree with TRBD1. CDR3: CASSQGQWGEQYF. The CDR3 DNA sequence: TGCGCCAGCAGCCAGGGACAGTGGGGCGAGCAGTACTTC.